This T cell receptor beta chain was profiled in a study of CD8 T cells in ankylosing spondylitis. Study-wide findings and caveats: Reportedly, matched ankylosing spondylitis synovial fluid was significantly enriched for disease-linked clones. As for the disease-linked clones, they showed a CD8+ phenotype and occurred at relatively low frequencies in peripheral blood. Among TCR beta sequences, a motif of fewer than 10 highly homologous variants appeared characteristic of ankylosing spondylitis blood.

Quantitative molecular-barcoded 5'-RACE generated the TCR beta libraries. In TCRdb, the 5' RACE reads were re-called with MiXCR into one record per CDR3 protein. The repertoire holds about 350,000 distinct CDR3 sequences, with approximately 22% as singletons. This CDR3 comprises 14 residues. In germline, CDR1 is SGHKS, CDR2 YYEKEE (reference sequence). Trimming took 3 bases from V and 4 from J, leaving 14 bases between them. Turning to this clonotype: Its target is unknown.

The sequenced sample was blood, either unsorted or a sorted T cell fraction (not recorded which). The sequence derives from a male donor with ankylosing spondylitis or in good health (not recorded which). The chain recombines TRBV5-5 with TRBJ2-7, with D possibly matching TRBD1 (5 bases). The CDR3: CASSWNVGVYEQYF. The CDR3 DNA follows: TGTGCCAGCAGCTGGAACGTAGGGGTGTACGAGCAGTACTTC. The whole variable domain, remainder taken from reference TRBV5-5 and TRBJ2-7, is DAGVTQSPTHLIKTRGQQVTLRCSPISGHKSVSWYQQVLGQGPQFIFQYYEKEERGRGNFPDRFSARQFPNYSSELNVNALLLGDSALYLCASSWNVGVYEQYFGPGTRLTVT.